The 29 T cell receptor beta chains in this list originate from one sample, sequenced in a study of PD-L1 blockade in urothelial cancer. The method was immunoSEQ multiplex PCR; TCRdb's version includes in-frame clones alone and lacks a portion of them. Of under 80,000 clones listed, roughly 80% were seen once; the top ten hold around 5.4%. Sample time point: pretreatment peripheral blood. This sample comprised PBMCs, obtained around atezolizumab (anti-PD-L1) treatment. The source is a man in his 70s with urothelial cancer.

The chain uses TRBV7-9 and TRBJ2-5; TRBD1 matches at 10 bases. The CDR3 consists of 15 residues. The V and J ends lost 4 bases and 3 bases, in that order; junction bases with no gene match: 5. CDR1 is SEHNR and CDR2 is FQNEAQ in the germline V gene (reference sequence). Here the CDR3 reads CASSSGTGEKETQYF. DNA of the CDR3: TGTGCCAGCAGCTCCGGGACAGGGGAGAAAGAGACCCAGTACTTC.

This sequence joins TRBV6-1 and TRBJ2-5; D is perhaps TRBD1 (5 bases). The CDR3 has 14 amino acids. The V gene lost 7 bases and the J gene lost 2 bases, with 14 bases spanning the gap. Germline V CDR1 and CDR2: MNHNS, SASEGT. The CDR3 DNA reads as TGTGCCAGCAATGGGGCGGACCCACAAGAGACCCAGTACTTC. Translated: CASNGADPQETQYF.

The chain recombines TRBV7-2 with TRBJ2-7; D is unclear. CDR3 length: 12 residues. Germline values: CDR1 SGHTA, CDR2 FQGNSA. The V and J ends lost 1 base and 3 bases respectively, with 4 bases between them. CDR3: CASSLVLYEQYF. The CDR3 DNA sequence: TGTGCCAGCAGCTTAGTCCTCTACGAGCAGTACTTC.

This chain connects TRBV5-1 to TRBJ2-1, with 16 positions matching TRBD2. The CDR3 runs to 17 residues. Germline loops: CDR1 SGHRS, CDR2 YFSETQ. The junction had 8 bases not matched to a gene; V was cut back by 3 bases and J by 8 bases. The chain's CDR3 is CASSSWGTSGGVHEQFF. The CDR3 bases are TGCGCCAGCAGCTCGTGGGGGACTAGCGGGGGGGTCCATGAGCAGTTCTTC. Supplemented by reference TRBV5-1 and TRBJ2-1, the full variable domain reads KAGVTQTPRYLIKTRGQQVTLSCSPISGHRSVSWYQQTPGQGLQFLFEYFSETQRNKGNFPGRFSGRQFSNSRSEMNVSTLELGDSALYLCASSSWGTSGGVHEQFFGPGTRLTVL.

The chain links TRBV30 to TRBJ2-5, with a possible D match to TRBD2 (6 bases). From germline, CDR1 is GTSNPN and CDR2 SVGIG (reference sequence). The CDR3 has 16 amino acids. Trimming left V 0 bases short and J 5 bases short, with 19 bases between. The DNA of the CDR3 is TGTGCCTGGAGTGTAAGGGGTAGGGTCAGCGGGGAGACCCAGTACTTC. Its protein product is CAWSVRGRVSGETQYF.

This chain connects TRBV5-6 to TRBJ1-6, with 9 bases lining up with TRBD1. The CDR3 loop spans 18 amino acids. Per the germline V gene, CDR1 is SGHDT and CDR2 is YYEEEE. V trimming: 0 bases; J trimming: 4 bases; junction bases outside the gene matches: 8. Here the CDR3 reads CASSLAYRTGAYNSPLHF. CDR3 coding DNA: TGTGCCAGCAGCTTGGCCTACCGGACAGGGGCGTATAATTCACCCCTCCACTTT. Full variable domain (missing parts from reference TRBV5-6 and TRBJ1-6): DAGVTQSPTHLIKTRGQQVTLRCSPKSGHDTVSWYQQALGQGPQFIFQYYEEEERQRGNFPDRFSGHQFPNYSSELNVNALLLGDSALYLCASSLAYRTGAYNSPLHFGNGTRLTVT.

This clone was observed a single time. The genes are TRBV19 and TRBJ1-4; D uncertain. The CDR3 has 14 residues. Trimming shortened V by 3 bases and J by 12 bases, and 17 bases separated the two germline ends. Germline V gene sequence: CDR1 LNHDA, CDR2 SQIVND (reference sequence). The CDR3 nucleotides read TGTGCCAGTAGTATGGGCGCGGCGGGCGGGCAACTGTTTTTT. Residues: CASSMGAAGGQLFF. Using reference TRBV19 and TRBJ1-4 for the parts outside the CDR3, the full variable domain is DGGITQSPKYLFRKEGQNVTLSCEQNLNHDAMYWYRQDPGQGLRLIYYSQIVNDFQKGDIAEGYSVSREKKESFPLTVTSAQKNPTAFYLCASSMGAAGGQLFFGSGTQLSVL.

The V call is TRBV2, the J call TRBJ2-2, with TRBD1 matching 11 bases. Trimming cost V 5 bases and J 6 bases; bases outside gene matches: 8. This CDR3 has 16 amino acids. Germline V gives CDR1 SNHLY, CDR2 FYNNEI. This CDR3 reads CASSSPGQGVAGELFF. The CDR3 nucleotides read TGTGCCAGCAGTTCACCGGGACAGGGGGTCGCCGGGGAGCTGTTTTTT.

The DNA of the CDR3 is TGTGCCAGTACCCGGACCCCCGGGAGGGTAGGCAATGAGCAGTTCTTC. It is translated as CASTRTPGRVGNEQFF. J is TRBJ2-1 and V is TRBV19, with TRBD2 matching over 8 bases. CDR3 length equals 16 residues. In germline, CDR1 is LNHDA, CDR2 SQIVND (reference sequence). Germline trimming cut 7 bases from V and 6 bases from J; bases unmatched to any gene: 14.

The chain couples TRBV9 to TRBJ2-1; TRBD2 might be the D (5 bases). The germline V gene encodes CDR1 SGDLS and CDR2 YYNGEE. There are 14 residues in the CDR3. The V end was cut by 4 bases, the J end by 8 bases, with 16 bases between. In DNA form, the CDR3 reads TGTGCCAGCAGCTTGGGTAGCGCCTGGGATGAGCAGTTCTTC. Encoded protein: CASSLGSAWDEQFF.

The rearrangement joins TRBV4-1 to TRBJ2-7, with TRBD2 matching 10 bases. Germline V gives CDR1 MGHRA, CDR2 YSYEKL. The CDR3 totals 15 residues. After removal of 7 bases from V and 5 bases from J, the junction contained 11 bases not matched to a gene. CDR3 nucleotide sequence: TGCGCCAGCACAGAGCGGGAGGGCAACTTGCACGAGCAGTACTTC. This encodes CASTEREGNLHEQYF.

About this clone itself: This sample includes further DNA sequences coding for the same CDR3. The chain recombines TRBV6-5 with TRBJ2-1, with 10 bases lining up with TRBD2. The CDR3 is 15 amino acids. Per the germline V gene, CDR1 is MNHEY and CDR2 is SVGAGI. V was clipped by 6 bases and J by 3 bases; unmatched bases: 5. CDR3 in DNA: TGTGCCAGCAGCCCCACTAGCGGGGTCTACAATGAGCAGTTCTTC. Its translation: CASSPTSGVYNEQFF.

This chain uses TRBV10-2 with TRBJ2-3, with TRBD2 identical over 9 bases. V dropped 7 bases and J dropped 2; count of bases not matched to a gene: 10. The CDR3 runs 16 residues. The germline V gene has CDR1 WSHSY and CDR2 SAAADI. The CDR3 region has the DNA TGCGCCAGCACCCCAGTGAAGCGGGGGGACACAGATACGCAGTATTTT. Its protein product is CASTPVKRGDTDTQYF.

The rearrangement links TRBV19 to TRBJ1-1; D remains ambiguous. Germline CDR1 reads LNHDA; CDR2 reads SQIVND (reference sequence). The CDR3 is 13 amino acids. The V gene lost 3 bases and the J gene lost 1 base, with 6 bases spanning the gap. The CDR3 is CASSIRKNTEAFF. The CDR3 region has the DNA TGTGCCAGTAGTATCCGTAAGAACACTGAAGCTTTCTTT.

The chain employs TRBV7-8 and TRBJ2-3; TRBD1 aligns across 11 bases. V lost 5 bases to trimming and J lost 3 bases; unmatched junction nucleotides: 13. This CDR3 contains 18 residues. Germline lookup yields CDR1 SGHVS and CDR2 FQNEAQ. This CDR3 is CASSPIAGTGGKTDTQYF. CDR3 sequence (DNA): TGTGCCAGCAGCCCAATAGCAGGGACAGGGGGTAAGACAGATACGCAGTATTTT.

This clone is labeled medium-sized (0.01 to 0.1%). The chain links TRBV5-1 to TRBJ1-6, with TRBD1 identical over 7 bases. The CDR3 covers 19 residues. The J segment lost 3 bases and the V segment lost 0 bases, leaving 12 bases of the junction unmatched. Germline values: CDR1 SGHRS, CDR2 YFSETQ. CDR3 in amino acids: CASSLGPRTGLYYNSPLHF. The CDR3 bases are TGCGCCAGCAGCTTGGGTCCCCGGACAGGACTATACTATAATTCACCCCTCCACTTT. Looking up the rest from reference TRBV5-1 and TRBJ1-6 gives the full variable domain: KAGVTQTPRYLIKTRGQQVTLSCSPISGHRSVSWYQQTPGQGLQFLFEYFSETQRNKGNFPGRFSGRQFSNSRSEMNVSTLELGDSALYLCASSLGPRTGLYYNSPLHFGNGTRLTVT.

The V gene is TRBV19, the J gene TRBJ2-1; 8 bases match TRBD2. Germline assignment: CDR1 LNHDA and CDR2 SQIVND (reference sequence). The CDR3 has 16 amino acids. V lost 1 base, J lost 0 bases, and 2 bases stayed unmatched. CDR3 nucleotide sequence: TGTGCCAGTAGTATAGGGAGCGGGAGCTCCTACAATGAGCAGTTCTTC. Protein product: CASSIGSGSSYNEQFF. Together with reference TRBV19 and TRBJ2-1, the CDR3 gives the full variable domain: DGGITQSPKYLFRKEGQNVTLSCEQNLNHDAMYWYRQDPGQGLRLIYYSQIVNDFQKGDIAEGYSVSREKKESFPLTVTSAQKNPTAFYLCASSIGSGSSYNEQFFGPGTRLTVL.

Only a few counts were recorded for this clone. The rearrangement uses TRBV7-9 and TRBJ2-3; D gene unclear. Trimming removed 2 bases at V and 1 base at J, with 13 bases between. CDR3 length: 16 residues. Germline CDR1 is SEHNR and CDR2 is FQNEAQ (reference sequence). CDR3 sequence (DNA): TGTGCCAGCAGCTTATACTGGTCGGTGGGCACAGATACGCAGTATTTT. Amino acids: CASSLYWSVGTDTQYF.

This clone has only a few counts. The CDR3 sequence is CASSLSRGFGETQYF. CDR3 coding DNA: TGCGCCAGCAGCTTATCCAGGGGGTTCGGGGAGACCCAGTACTTC. The chain employs TRBV5-1 and TRBJ2-5; 7 bases fit TRBD1. The trim removed 2 bases at V and 5 bases at J, leaving 9 bases unmatched. The CDR3 contains 15 residues. Germline V gives CDR1 SGHRS, CDR2 YFSETQ.

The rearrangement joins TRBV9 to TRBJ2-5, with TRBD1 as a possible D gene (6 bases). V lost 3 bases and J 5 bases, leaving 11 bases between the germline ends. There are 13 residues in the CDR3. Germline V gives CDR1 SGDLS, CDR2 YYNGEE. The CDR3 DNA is TGTGCCAGCAGCGCTCAGGGGCGGGAGACCCAGTACTTC. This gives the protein CASSAQGRETQYF.

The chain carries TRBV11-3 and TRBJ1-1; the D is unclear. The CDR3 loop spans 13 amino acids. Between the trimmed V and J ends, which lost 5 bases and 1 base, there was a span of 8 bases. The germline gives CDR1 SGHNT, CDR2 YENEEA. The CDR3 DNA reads TGTGCCAGCAGCCCGCACAAGAACACTGAAGCTTTCTTT. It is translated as CASSPHKNTEAFF. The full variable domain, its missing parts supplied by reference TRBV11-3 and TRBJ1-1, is EAGVVQSPRYKIIEKKQPVAFWCNPISGHNTLYWYLQNLGQGPELLIRYENEEAVDDSQLPKDRFSAERLKGVDSTLKIQPAELGDSAVYLCASSPHKNTEAFFGQGTRLTVV.

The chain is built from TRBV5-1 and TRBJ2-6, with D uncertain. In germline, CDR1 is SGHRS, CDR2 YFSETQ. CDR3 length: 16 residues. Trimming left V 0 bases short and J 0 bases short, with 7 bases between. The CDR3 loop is CASSLAGNSGANVLTF. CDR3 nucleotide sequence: TGCGCCAGCAGCTTGGCAGGCAACTCTGGGGCCAACGTCCTGACTTTC.

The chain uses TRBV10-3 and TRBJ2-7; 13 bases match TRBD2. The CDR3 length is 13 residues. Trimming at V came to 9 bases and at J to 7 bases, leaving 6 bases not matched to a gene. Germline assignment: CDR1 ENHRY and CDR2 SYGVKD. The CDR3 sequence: CAITRLAGGEQYF. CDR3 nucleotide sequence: TGTGCCATTACCAGACTAGCGGGAGGAGAGCAGTACTTC.

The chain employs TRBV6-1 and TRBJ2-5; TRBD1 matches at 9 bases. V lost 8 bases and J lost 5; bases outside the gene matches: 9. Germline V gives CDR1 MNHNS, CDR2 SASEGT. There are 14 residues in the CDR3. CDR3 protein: CASGRTGEMETQYF. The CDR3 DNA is TGTGCCAGCGGAAGGACAGGGGAAATGGAGACCCAGTACTTC.

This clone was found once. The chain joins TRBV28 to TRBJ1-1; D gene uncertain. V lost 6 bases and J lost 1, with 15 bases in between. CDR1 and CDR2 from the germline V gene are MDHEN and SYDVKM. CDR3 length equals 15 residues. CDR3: CASSPYKAGNTEAFF. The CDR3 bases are TGTGCCAGCAGCCCATATAAGGCGGGGAACACTGAAGCTTTCTTT.

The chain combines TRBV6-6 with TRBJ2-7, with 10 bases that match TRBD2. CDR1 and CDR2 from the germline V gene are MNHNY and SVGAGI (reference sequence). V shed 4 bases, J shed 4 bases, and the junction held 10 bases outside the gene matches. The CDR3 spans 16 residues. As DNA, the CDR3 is TGTGCCAGCAGTTCCTTAGCGGGGGGCTCTAAGTACGAGCAGTACTTC. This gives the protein CASSSLAGGSKYEQYF.

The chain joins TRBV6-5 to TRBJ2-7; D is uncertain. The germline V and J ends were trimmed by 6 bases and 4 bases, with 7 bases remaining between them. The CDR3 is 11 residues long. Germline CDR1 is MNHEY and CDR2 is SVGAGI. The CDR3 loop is CASRAGYEQYF. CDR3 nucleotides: TGTGCCAGCAGGGCCGGGTACGAGCAGTACTTC.

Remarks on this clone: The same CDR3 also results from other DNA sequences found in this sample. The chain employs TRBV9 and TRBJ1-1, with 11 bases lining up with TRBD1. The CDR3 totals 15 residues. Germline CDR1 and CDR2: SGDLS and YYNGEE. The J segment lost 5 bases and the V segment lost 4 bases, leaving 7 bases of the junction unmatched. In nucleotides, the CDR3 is TGTGCCAGCAGCACTTCCGGGACAGGGGGAACTGAAGCTTTCTTT. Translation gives CASSTSGTGGTEAFF.

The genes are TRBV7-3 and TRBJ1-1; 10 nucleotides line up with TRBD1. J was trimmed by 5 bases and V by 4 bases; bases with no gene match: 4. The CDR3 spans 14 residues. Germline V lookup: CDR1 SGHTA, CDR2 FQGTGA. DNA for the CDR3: TGTGCCAGCAGCTCCCGGGACAGGGGAACTGAAGCTTTCTTT. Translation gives CASSSRDRGTEAFF.